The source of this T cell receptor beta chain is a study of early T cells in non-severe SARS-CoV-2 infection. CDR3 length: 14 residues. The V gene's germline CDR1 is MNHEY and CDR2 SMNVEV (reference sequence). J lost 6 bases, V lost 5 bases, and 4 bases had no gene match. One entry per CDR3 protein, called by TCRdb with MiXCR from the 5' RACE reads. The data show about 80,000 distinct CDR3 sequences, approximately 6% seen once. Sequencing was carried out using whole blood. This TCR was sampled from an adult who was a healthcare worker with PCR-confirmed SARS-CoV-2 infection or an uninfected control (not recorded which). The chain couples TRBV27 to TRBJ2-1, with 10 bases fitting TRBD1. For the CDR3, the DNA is TGTGCCAGCAGTGGGACAGGGGTAGTCAATGAGCAGTTCTTC. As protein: CASSGTGVVNEQFF.